The next 10 T cell receptor beta chains were all read from a single sample in a study of CXCR3-negative and CXCR3-positive naive CD8 T cells. The study, taken as a whole, reports: The TRB CDR3s that CXCR3-positive naive cells carried were more hydrophobic than those of CXCR3-negative naive cells.

TRB cDNA was prepared as libraries by UMI-labeled 5' RACE. TCRdb re-called the 5' RACE reads and gives one entry per CDR3 protein, without DNA. Its clone listing holds some 150,000 distinct CDR3 sequences. What these receptors recognize is not known. Material for sequencing was naive CXCR3+ CD8+ T cells from blood. Subset described: CD45RO-CCR7+CD27+CD95- naive CD8+ T cells expressing CXCR3 (TNR3+). Source of these receptors: a human donor in good health. Some clones in this sample may be carry-over from other donors' samples.

CDR3 sequence reads: CSVDRLTGNQETQYF. The chain is built from TRBV29-1 and TRBJ2-5. Germline V gene sequence: CDR1 SQVTM, CDR2 ANQGSEA. The CDR3 is 15 residues long.

This chain uses TRBV5-5 with TRBJ2-4; TCRdb names TRBD1, which stays unverified in the absence of DNA. Germline assignment: CDR1 SGHKS and CDR2 YYEKEE (reference sequence). The CDR3 covers 12 residues. The CDR3 sequence is CASSLGDPIQYF.

This chain uses TRBV6-5 with TRBJ2-3. The CDR3 covers 13 residues. From germline, CDR1 is MNHEY and CDR2 SVGAGI. The CDR3 protein is CASSYASTDTQYF.

V usage is TRBV6-2 or TRBV6-3 and J usage is TRBJ1-2; TCRdb selects TRBD1, and the lack of DNA leaves this call unchecked. CDR1 and CDR2 from the germline V gene are MNHEY and SVGEGT. The CDR3 length is 15 residues. The CDR3 spells CASSYVPGDNYGYTF.

J is TRBJ2-3 and V is TRBV7-9; the D gene TCRdb calls, TRBD1, cannot be checked with no DNA. In germline, CDR1 is SEHNR, CDR2 FQNEAQ (reference sequence). The length of the CDR3 is 14 residues. The CDR3 region is CASSQDWGTDTQYF.

This rearrangement joins TRBV7-3 to TRBJ2-3; without DNA, the TCRdb call of TRBD2 cannot be checked. CDR1 is SGHTA and CDR2 is FQGTGA in the germline V gene. This CDR3 is built from 14 residues. The CDR3 spells CASSSSGSADTQYF.

V gene TRBV5-1 combines with J gene TRBJ2-7. Germline V gene lookup returns CDR1 SGHRS and CDR2 YFSETQ. The CDR3 length is 14 residues. CDR3 loop: CASSPTSRSYEQYF.

This chain links TRBV6-5 with TRBJ2-7; the D gene TCRdb calls, TRBD1, cannot be checked with no DNA. This CDR3 comprises 14 residues. Germline CDR1 and CDR2: MNHEY and SVGAGI. The chain's CDR3 is CASSTGTASYEQYF.

The chain has TRBV5-4 and TRBJ2-3; TCRdb returns TRBD1, unconfirmable since there is no DNA. CDR1 and CDR2 (germline): SGHNT, YYREEE (reference sequence). There are 15 residues in the CDR3. CDR3 residues: CASSLGGGSEDTQYF.

V and J are TRBV19 and TRBJ2-1. Germline V gene lookup returns CDR1 LNHDA and CDR2 SQIVND (reference sequence). The CDR3 is 15 amino acids. This CDR3 reads CASSMSGNLYNEQFF.